Listed below are T cell receptor beta chains from one sample, sequenced in a study of cytomegalovirus exposure and HLA in healthy donors. TCRdb's table, derived via immunoSEQ multiplex PCR, lists solely in-frame clones and lacks some. The sample shows over 150,000 clones, 82% of them seen only once. Specimen: PBMCs. These receptors originate from a girl under 18 in good health and CMV-seropositive. Each CDR3 is given with its conserved first and last residue. A D gene is named only where the DNA matches it firmly. Only part of the rows carry a size: once, few, many, or a class if the clone is expanded.

J gene	D gene	V gene	clone size	CDR3 DNA	CDR3 protein
TRBJ1-2	NA	TRBV20-1	NA	TGCAGTGCTAGGACAGACTATGGCTACACCTTC	CSARTDYGYTF
TRBJ2-5	NA	TRBV5-1	NA	TGCGCCAGCAGCTTGGAGGGGCGCCGGTCGGAGACCCAGTACTTC	CASSLEGRRSETQYF
TRBJ2-7	TRBD2	TRBV18	NA	TGTGCCAGCTCACCATGGCGGGAGTCGTGGGAGCAGTACTTC	CASSPWRESWEQYF
TRBJ2-1	TRBD2	TRBV15	NA	TGTGCCACCAGCAGAACGAGGGAACTAGCGGGGGCTTACAATGAGCAGTTCTTC	CATSRTRELAGAYNEQFF
TRBJ2-1	TRBD1	TRBV28	NA	TGTGCCAGCACTCCAGGGGGCTGGTACTCCTACAATGAGCAGTTCTTC	CASTPGGWYSYNEQFF
TRBJ2-7	NA	TRBV7-9	NA	TGTGCCAGCAGCTTAGATACAGGGGAGCAGTACTTC	CASSLDTGEQYF
TRBJ2-1	TRBD2	TRBV7-3	NA	TGTGCCAGCAGCTTAGCCCTGCGGGGGGGTGAGCAGTTCTTC	CASSLALRGGEQFF
TRBJ1-5	NA	TRBV27	NA	TGTGCCAGCAGTTTGGAGGGGCCGGGGAAGCCCCAGCATTTT	CASSLEGPGKPQHF
TRBJ2-7	NA	TRBV9	NA	TGTGCCAGCAGCCTCGAACAGGGCTCACTTATCTACGAGCAGTACTTC	CASSLEQGSLIYEQYF
TRBJ2-7	NA	TRBV5-1	NA	TGCGCCAGCAGCAAGCAGGGGGCGGGAGTAGGCGAGCAGTACTTC	CASSKQGAGVGEQYF
TRBJ1-4	TRBD1	TRBV2	NA	TGTGCCAGCAGATTACAGGGGGTGATTGAAAAACTGTTTTTT	CASRLQGVIEKLFF
TRBJ1-5	TRBD1	TRBV4-1	NA	TGCGCCAGCAGCCAGAAACAGGGGGGCAATCAGCCCCAGCATTTT	CASSQKQGGNQPQHF
TRBJ2-1	TRBD1	TRBV5-1	NA	TGCGCCAGCAGACTCAGGACAGGGGGCTACAATGAGCAGTTCTTC	CASRLRTGGYNEQFF
TRBJ1-5	NA	TRBV6-1	NA	TGTGCCAGCAGTGCGACAGGTTTTCAGCCCCAGCATTTT	CASSATGFQPQHF
TRBJ1-2	NA	TRBV4-1	NA	TGCGCCAGCAGCCATCCTGGGAGGGGTGACTATGGCTACACCTTC	CASSHPGRGDYGYTF
TRBJ1-4	NA	TRBV18	NA	TGTGCCAGCTCACCACGGGGTCGGGGTGAAAAACTGTTTTTT	CASSPRGRGEKLFF
TRBJ1-2	NA	TRBV10-2	NA	TGCGCCAGCAGTGGGTTCAGGGGAGGGATCTATGGCTACACCTTC	CASSGFRGGIYGYTF
TRBJ1-1	NA	TRBV5-6	NA	TGTGCCAGCAGCTTGCGGTCATGGGGGGGAACTGAAGCTTTCTTT	CASSLRSWGGTEAFF
TRBJ2-1	TRBD1	TRBV10-1	NA	TGCGCCAGCAGTGAAACCGGGACAGGGGGTTTGGATGAGCAGTTCTTC	CASSETGTGGLDEQFF
TRBJ2-4	NA	TRBV6-5	once	TGTGCCAGCAGTTCCCGGGGGGCCGGGAACATTCAGTACTTC	CASSSRGAGNIQYF
TRBJ1-3	NA	TRBV11-1	NA	TGTGCCAGCAGCCTGGGCGGAAACACCATATATTTT	CASSLGGNTIYF
TRBJ1-1	NA	TRBV2	NA	TGTGCCAGCAGGTTCCAGCGCGACACTGAAGCTTTCTTT	CASRFQRDTEAFF
TRBJ2-3	TRBD1	TRBV7-9	NA	TGTGCCAGCAGCGCAGACAGGGGGCCCACAGATACGCAGTATTTT	CASSADRGPTDTQYF
TRBJ1-5	NA	TRBV6-1	NA	TGTGCCAGCACCTTAAAACCGTACACGATGGGAGCCCAGCATTTT	CASTLKPYTMGAQHF
TRBJ2-2	NA	TRBV13	NA	TGTGCCAGCAGCTTAGGCAGAGGAGGGGTCACCGGGGAGCTGTTTTTT	CASSLGRGGVTGELFF
TRBJ1-3	TRBD1	TRBV7-2	NA	TGTGCCAGCAGCTTAGGCAGGGGGGCCTCTGGAAACACCATATATTTT	CASSLGRGASGNTIYF
TRBJ2-2	NA	TRBV28	few	TGTGCCAGCATCCCCCGGCAGGGGGGTGGGACCGGGGAGCTGTTTTTT	CASIPRQGGGTGELFF